These 25 T cell receptor beta chains were all obtained from the same sample, sequenced in a study of T cell responses to AZD1222 COVID-19 vaccine. Measured with immunoSEQ multiplex PCR; TCRdb has only the in-frame clones, and not every one. The sample has around 100,000 clones; almost 90% are singletons. The sequencing here drew on peripheral blood, taken on day 0 of AZD1222 vaccination. These receptors all stem from an adult in good health.

The chain uses TRBV5-6 and TRBJ2-5; D is possibly TRBD1 or TRBD2 (6 bases each). V was shortened by 0 bases and J by 7 bases, with 10 bases between the two germline ends. This CDR3 contains 13 residues. Germline V gives CDR1 SGHDT, CDR2 YYEEEE. The CDR3, as DNA: TGTGCCAGCAGCTTGGAGGGGGGAAGGACCCAGTACTTC. Translating it yields CASSLEGGRTQYF.

The gene calls are TRBV11-3 and TRBJ2-2; either TRBD1 or TRBD2 may supply D (5 bases each). Germline V gene data show CDR1 as SGHNT and CDR2 as YENEEA. V was pared by 3 bases and J by 1 base, with 15 bases between. The CDR3 is 17 amino acids. The CDR3: CASSLGRGRGNTGELFF. CDR3 sequence (DNA): TGTGCCAGCAGCTTGGGACGGGGAAGGGGGAACACCGGGGAGCTGTTTTTT.

This clone was picked up one time. The gene calls are TRBV4-1 and TRBJ2-5; the D gene is possibly TRBD1 (5 bases). V gave up 3 bases and J gave up 5 bases, with 13 bases separating them. Looked up from germline, CDR1 is MGHRA and CDR2 is YSYEKL. This CDR3 is 14 amino acids long. CDR3 coding DNA: TGCGCCAGCAGCCAGTTTGGGGCCAAGGAGACCCAGTACTTC. Amino acid sequence: CASSQFGAKETQYF.

This chain connects TRBV2 to TRBJ1-5; D not resolved. The V end lost 3 bases, the J end lost 5 bases, and 5 bases lay between the germline ends. In germline, CDR1 is SNHLY, CDR2 FYNNEI. This CDR3 is 12 amino acids long. The CDR3 nucleotides read TGTGCCAGCAGTGACATTGATCAGCCCCAGCATTTT. Translating gives CASSDIDQPQHF.

The J gene is TRBJ2-3, the V gene TRBV7-9, with 10 bases matching TRBD2. This CDR3 contains 17 residues. The germline gives CDR1 SEHNR, CDR2 FQNEAQ (reference sequence). V was clipped by 4 bases and J by 0 bases; unmatched bases: 7. CDR3 in amino acids: CASSSRGSGGSTDTQYF. CDR3 in DNA: TGTGCCAGCAGCTCCCGGGGTAGCGGGGGGAGCACAGATACGCAGTATTTT.

The chain employs TRBV12-3 or TRBV12-4 and TRBJ2-3; D unclear. Trimming took 6 bases from V and 1 from J, leaving 8 bases between them. CDR3 length: 13 residues. Here the CDR3 DNA reads TGTGCCAGCAGGGCAGTGGGCACAGATACGCAGTATTTT. This translates into CASRAVGTDTQYF.

The V gene is TRBV28, the J gene TRBJ2-1, with 7 positions matching TRBD1. Germline assignment: CDR1 MDHEN and CDR2 SYDVKM. There are 12 residues in the CDR3. After removal of 5 bases from V and 8 bases from J, the junction contained 3 bases not matched to a gene. CDR3 sequence reads: CASSLDRDEQFF. The CDR3 DNA sequence: TGTGCCAGCAGTCTCGACAGGGATGAGCAGTTCTTC.

This chain joins TRBV9 and TRBJ1-3, with TRBD1 identical over 9 bases. J lost 1 base, V lost 3 bases, and 11 bases had no gene match. The CDR3 runs 18 residues. Germline V CDR1 and CDR2: SGDLS, YYNGEE. The chain's CDR3 is CASSAMGQGHRSGNTIYF. CDR3 coding DNA: TGTGCCAGCAGCGCTATGGGACAGGGCCACCGATCTGGAAACACCATATATTTT. Looking up the rest from reference TRBV9 and TRBJ1-3 gives the full variable domain: DSGVTQTPKHLITATGQRVTLRCSPRSGDLSVYWYQQSLDQGLQFLIQYYNGEERAKGNILERFSAQQFPDLHSELNLSSLELGDSALYFCASSAMGQGHRSGNTIYFGEGSWLTVV.

This clone was counted a single time. The chain uses TRBV7-2 and TRBJ1-5; D may be TRBD1 (5 bases). Trimming shortened V by 0 bases and J by 7 bases, and 13 bases separated the two germline ends. The germline CDR1 and CDR2 sequences are SGHTA and FQGNSA. The CDR3 consists of 15 residues. CDR3: CASSLAGTGGQPQHF. DNA of the CDR3: TGTGCCAGCAGCTTAGCGGGGACGGGCGGGCAGCCCCAGCATTTT.

The rearrangement uses TRBV30 and TRBJ2-7; D is possibly TRBD2 (6 bases). The CDR3 has 14 amino acids. Trimming cost V 4 bases and J 2 bases, with 15 bases left between them. CDR1 and CDR2 (germline): GTSNPN, SVGIG (reference sequence). The CDR3 bases are TGTGCCTGGACCCTCGGGACGGGAGCCTACGAGCAGTACTTC. Residues: CAWTLGTGAYEQYF.

This clone was counted a single time. The chain employs TRBV28 and TRBJ1-2, with D maybe TRBD1 (5 bases). Germline CDR1 is MDHEN and CDR2 is SYDVKM. CDR3 size: 14 residues. Deletions cut 3 bases from V and 4 bases from J, with 12 bases between. The CDR3 protein is CASSFQGGLYGYTF. DNA for the CDR3: TGTGCCAGCAGTTTTCAGGGAGGGCTCTATGGCTACACCTTC.

The rearrangement uses TRBV7-9 and TRBJ1-2, with no clear D. Germline V gives CDR1 SEHNR, CDR2 FQNEAQ (reference sequence). V was clipped by 2 bases and J by 0 bases, with 7 bases between them. The CDR3 runs to 14 residues. As DNA, the CDR3 is TGTGCCAGCAGCTTATTAGGGACTAACTATGGCTACACCTTC. It specifies CASSLLGTNYGYTF.

This clone was picked up a small number of times. The chain uses TRBV9 and TRBJ2-1, with D uncertain. Trimming removed 2 bases from V and 0 bases from J, with 9 bases in between. The CDR3 is 15 residues long. The V gene's germline CDR1 is SGDLS and CDR2 YYNGEE. The CDR3 reads CASSVGPSSYNEQFF. The CDR3 bases are TGTGCCAGCAGCGTCGGACCGAGCTCCTACAATGAGCAGTTCTTC.

V is TRBV30 and J is TRBJ1-1; D is undetermined. V was clipped by 3 bases and J by 5 bases, with 16 bases between them. CDR3 length equals 14 residues. Per germline, CDR1 GTSNPN and CDR2 SVGIG (reference sequence). CDR3 sequence: CAWSLLSLSTEAFF. In nucleotides, the CDR3 is TGTGCCTGGAGCCTTTTATCTTTGAGTACTGAAGCTTTCTTT.

The chain has TRBV7-2 and TRBJ2-3; 9 bases map to TRBD2. This CDR3 region has 16 residues. Trimming at V came to 4 bases and at J to 3 bases, leaving 8 bases not matched to a gene. Germline values: CDR1 SGHTA, CDR2 FQGNSA. For the CDR3, the DNA is TGTGCCAGCAGCTCGCACGGACTAGCGAGGACAGATACGCAGTATTTT. Protein product: CASSSHGLARTDTQYF.

The sample holds a few counts of this clone. This chain connects TRBV7-3 to TRBJ2-2; possible D gene TRBD1, 6 bases. V was cut by 5 bases and J by 8 bases, with 15 bases left in between. Germline assignment: CDR1 SGHTA and CDR2 FQGTGA. This CDR3 is built from 14 residues. This CDR3 reads CASSPNRGWGELFF. As DNA, the CDR3 is TGTGCCAGCAGCCCCAATAGGGGGTGGGGGGAGCTGTTTTTT.

This clone is a singleton in its sample. The rearrangement joins TRBV27 to TRBJ2-7, with a possible D match to TRBD1 (6 bases). Trimming removed 3 bases at V and 1 base at J, with 13 bases between. The CDR3 contains 15 residues. Germline-derived CDR1 and CDR2 are MNHEY and SMNVEV (reference sequence). The CDR3 is CASSLAGTPSYEQYF. CDR3 sequence (DNA): TGTGCCAGCAGTTTGGCCGGGACACCATCCTACGAGCAGTACTTC.

This clone was picked up one time. J is TRBJ1-2 and V is TRBV2, with unresolved D. CDR3 length equals 14 residues. Germline V lookup: CDR1 SNHLY, CDR2 FYNNEI. With 4 bases removed from V and 4 bases from J, the gap between germline ends came to 13 bases. The CDR3 region is CASSGNPLTYGYTF. DNA for the CDR3: TGTGCCAGCAGTGGAAACCCTTTGACCTATGGCTACACCTTC. Looking up the rest from reference TRBV2 and TRBJ1-2 gives the full variable domain: EPEVTQTPSHQVTQMGQEVILRCVPISNHLYFYWYRQILGQKVEFLVSFYNNEISEKSEIFDDQFSVERPDGSNFTLKIRSTKLEDSAMYFCASSGNPLTYGYTFGSGTRLTVV.

The J gene is TRBJ2-7, the V gene TRBV4-2, with D possibly being TRBD1 (5 bases). Trimming removed 0 bases at V and 3 bases at J, with 12 bases between. This CDR3 is built from 15 residues. Per the germline V gene, CDR1 is LGHNA and CDR2 is YNFKEQ. The CDR3 nucleotides are TGTGCCAGCAGCCAAGACAACAGACAGTACTACGAGCAGTACTTC. This translates into CASSQDNRQYYEQYF.

This chain links TRBV12-5 with TRBJ2-2, with D unresolved. V shed 1 base and J shed 1 base, with 13 bases lying between them. The CDR3 covers 17 residues. Looked up from germline, CDR1 is LGHNT and CDR2 is FRNRAP. The CDR3, as DNA: TGTGCTAGTGGTTTGGCGGAGTCGTGGGAGAACACCGGGGAGCTGTTTTTT. It encodes CASGLAESWENTGELFF.

The rearrangement links TRBV6-5 to TRBJ2-3, with 10 bases lining up with TRBD2. The CDR3 has 15 residues. The germline gives CDR1 MNHEY, CDR2 SVGAGI. V lost 10 bases, J lost 2 bases, and 9 bases stayed unmatched. CDR3 residues: CATRLAGGNTDTQYF. CDR3 coding DNA: TGTGCCACCCGATTAGCGGGGGGCAACACAGATACGCAGTATTTT.

This chain connects TRBV12-3 or TRBV12-4 to TRBJ1-2; 9 nucleotides line up with TRBD1. J gave up 8 bases and V 5 bases, and 6 bases lay outside the gene matches. CDR3 length equals 13 residues. CDR3 in DNA: TGTGCCAGCAGTGACCCGGGACAGGGCGGCTACACCTTC. This gives the protein CASSDPGQGGYTF.

This chain joins TRBV18 and TRBJ1-1; D unresolved. Germline V gene data show CDR1 as KGHSH and CDR2 as LQKENI. V was cut by 2 bases and J by 1 base, with 11 bases left in between. The CDR3 length is 15 residues. DNA of the CDR3: TGTGCCAGCTCACCAATCACGGACCCGAACACTGAAGCTTTCTTT. Translation gives CASSPITDPNTEAFF.

In this sample, this clone turned up a few times. The chain combines TRBV6-5 with TRBJ1-4, with D possibly matching TRBD1 (5 bases). The V end was cut by 0 bases, the J end by 10 bases, with 15 bases between. Germline CDR1 reads MNHEY; CDR2 reads SVGAGI. This CDR3 is 15 amino acids long. This CDR3 reads CASSYSTGGSGKLFF. Here the CDR3 DNA reads TGTGCCAGCAGTTACTCGACTGGGGGAAGTGGAAAACTGTTTTTT.

CDR3 coding DNA: TGTGCCAGCAGCTCTAGACAGGGAGATGGCTACACCTTC. This codes for CASSSRQGDGYTF. The chain joins TRBV5-6 to TRBJ1-2; 7 bases are shared with TRBD1. Germline V CDR1 and CDR2: SGHDT, YYEEEE. V was pared by 3 bases and J by 6 bases, with 5 bases of the junction left unmatched. The CDR3 totals 13 residues.